This TCR beta chain originates from a study of naive and memory T cell subsets. Broader study findings: In naive cells, over 90% of TCR sequences were seen only once. In CD4 and CD8 cells, diversity dropped from naive through EMRA.

In germline, CDR1 is SEHNR, CDR2 FQNEAQ (reference sequence). J gave up 1 base and V 4 bases, and 9 bases lay outside the gene matches. The CDR3 covers 16 residues. From the second PCR step, alpha and beta chains were amplified apart. The beta constant-region primer was an equimolar mix of two oligonucleotides covering TRBC1 and TRBC2. An oligonucleotide with the SP2 primer and a 12-nucleotide UMI was ligated to the cDNA 3' end. From the UMI-ligation and nested PCR reads, TCRdb called clonotypes with MiXCR, one entry per CDR3 protein. The profile covers approximately 89,000 distinct CDR3 sequences, with 6% to 7.5% appearing a single time and 1.6% taken by the ten largest. Sample share makes this clonotype medium-sized. Its cognate antigen is unknown.

The source is a human donor in good health. Sequences were obtained from central memory CD4+ T cells from blood. This sequence joins TRBV7-9 and TRBJ1-2; the match to TRBD1 covers 7 bases. CDR3 protein: CASSSGQSGGNYGYTF. CDR3 in DNA: TGTGCCAGCAGCTCGGGACAGTCGGGCGGTAACTATGGCTACACCTTC.